One and the same sample provided the 32 T cell receptor beta chains below, sequenced in a study of Graves' ophthalmopathy and Graves' hyperthyroidism. CDR3 regions of TCR beta were amplified from RNA transcripts. Second-round multiplex PCR came after first-round RT-PCR with HTBI primers. MiXCR, run by TCRdb on the multiplex PCR reads, gives a single entry per CDR3 protein. The table lists about 620,000 distinct CDR3 sequences, over 20% of them singletons. Sequencing was done on a sample of peripheral blood. These receptors originate from a woman under 30 with stable Graves' hyperthyroidism. Some clones in this sample may be carry-over from other donors' samples.

For this clonotype: The CDR3 does not close with the conserved phenylalanine or tryptophan, likely indicating a read error. No DNA is shown, since the ends of the CDR3 on it are uncertain; the CDR3 is the one TCRdb lists. The chain combines TRBV14 with TRBJ2-5; the DNA was not used to check the table's D call, TRBD2. The CDR3 adds up to 13 amino acids, both ends counted. The germline CDR1 and CDR2 sequences are SGHDN and FVKESK. This CDR3 is CASSMTSSETQDY.

The chain links TRBV4-2 to TRBJ2-5; 9 nucleotides line up with TRBD2. Germline CDR1 is LGHNA and CDR2 is YNFKEQ. The CDR3 contains 16 residues. Losses at the gene ends were 0 bases for V and 5 bases for J; bases not matched to a gene: 7. CDR3 loop: CASSQEGGGARETQYF. Here the CDR3 DNA reads TGTGCCAGCAGCCAAGAGGGCGGGGGGGCCAGGGAGACCCAGTACTTC.

This clonotype was observed at least ten times. The rearrangement links TRBV11-2 to TRBJ1-6, with D unclear. The germline V gene encodes CDR1 SGHAT and CDR2 FQNNGV. There are 13 residues in the CDR3. V lost 1 base, J lost 14 bases, and 12 bases lay in between. This CDR3 is CASSLAGSVALHF. The CDR3 DNA sequence: TGTGCCAGCAGCTTAGCAGGTTCAGTGGCCCTCCACTTT.

This clonotype was recorded many times. CDR3 coding DNA: TGTGCCAGCAGTTTAACATCGGGACAGGGGTATAACGAGCAGTACTTC. Translated, it gives CASSLTSGQGYNEQYF. The chain recombines TRBV6-5 with TRBJ2-7, with TRBD1 matching over 10 bases. The germline V gene has CDR1 MNHEY and CDR2 SVGAGI. Germline trimming cut 4 bases from V and 5 bases from J; bases unmatched to any gene: 11. The length of the CDR3 is 16 residues.

The rearrangement links TRBV20-1 to TRBJ1-1; D is uncertain. V lost 3 bases to trimming and J lost 0 bases, with 8 bases between them. The CDR3 has 13 amino acids. Germline V gene data show CDR1 as DFQATT and CDR2 as SNEGSKA (reference sequence). This chain's CDR3 is CSASSHLNTEAFF. DNA for the CDR3: TGCAGTGCTAGTTCACACCTGAACACTGAAGCTTTCTTT.

This clonotype has at least ten counts. The CDR3 is CASSYAVTGDYGYTF. The CDR3 nucleotides are TGTGCCAGCAGTTACGCGGTTACGGGAGACTATGGCTACACCTTC. The chain combines TRBV6-5 with TRBJ1-2, with D unclear. Deletions cut 2 bases from V and 3 bases from J, with 13 bases between. Germline values: CDR1 MNHEY, CDR2 SVGAGI. The CDR3 has 15 residues.

This clonotype came up a few times. The V gene is TRBV6-5, the J gene TRBJ1-1; D remains unclear. CDR3 size: 12 residues. Germline values: CDR1 MNHEY, CDR2 SVGAGI. Trimming cost V 0 bases and J 6 bases, with 5 bases left between them. The CDR3 is CASSYSKSEAFF. As DNA, the CDR3 is TGTGCCAGCAGTTACTCGAAATCTGAAGCTTTCTTT.

This clonotype has a count of ten or more. The CDR3 nucleotides read TGTGCCATCAGTGGGACAGGTACCTCCTACGAGCAGTACTTC. Translation gives CAISGTGTSYEQYF. The chain employs TRBV10-3 and TRBJ2-7, with 7 positions matching TRBD1. CDR3 length: 14 amino acids. Losses at the gene ends were 4 bases for V and 0 bases for J; bases not matched to a gene: 3. Germline V gene lookup returns CDR1 ENHRY and CDR2 SYGVKD.

This clonotype was counted ten times or more. The rearrangement uses TRBV6-2 or TRBV6-3 and TRBJ1-1; possible D gene TRBD1, 5 bases. The CDR3 length is 15 residues. Germline values: CDR1 MNHEY, CDR2 SVGEGT. Trimming removed 6 bases from V and 4 bases from J, with 18 bases in between. The CDR3 nucleotides are TGTGCCAGCAGCCCCGGGGGTACTGGGGGCACTGAAGCTTTCTTT. As protein: CASSPGGTGGTEAFF.

This clonotype was seen many times. The rearrangement joins TRBV12-3 or TRBV12-4 to TRBJ1-2; no clear D gene. Trimming left V 7 bases short and J 7 bases short, with 19 bases between. This CDR3 is 14 amino acids long. The CDR3 nucleotides are TGTGCCAGCACCCCCGTGCAGGAATTCGGTGGCTACACCTTC. It specifies CASTPVQEFGGYTF.

The CDR3 coding sequence is TGTGCCAGCAGCCAAGAACAGGGGGCCGGTACCGGGGAGCTGTTTTTT. It is translated as CASSQEQGAGTGELFF. The genes are TRBV3-1 and TRBJ2-2; TRBD1 matches 9 bases. The junction had 4 bases not matched to a gene; V was cut back by 0 bases and J by 5 bases. Germline CDR1 reads LGHDT; CDR2 reads YNNKEL (reference sequence). This CDR3 has 16 residues.

At least ten counts were recorded for this clonotype. The chain combines TRBV6-5 with TRBJ2-7; a weak D match, TRBD2 (6 bases). The CDR3 is made up of 16 amino acids. With 0 bases removed from V and 4 bases from J, the gap between germline ends came to 16 bases. Germline CDR1 is MNHEY and CDR2 is SVGAGI. The DNA for the CDR3 is TGTGCCAGCAGTTACTCGATTTGGGGTGCGGGATACGAGCAGTACTTC. Encoded protein: CASSYSIWGAGYEQYF.

This clonotype was counted many times. J is TRBJ1-1 and V is TRBV12-3 or TRBV12-4; possibly TRBD1 for D (6 bases). V was clipped by 1 base and J by 3 bases, with 9 bases between them. This CDR3 has 14 amino acids. CDR3 DNA: TGTGCCAGCAGTTTAGATACAGGGTACACTGAAGCTTTCTTT. It yields the protein CASSLDTGYTEAFF.

This clonotype was observed a few times. J is TRBJ2-5 and V is TRBV12-3 or TRBV12-4; 7 nucleotides match TRBD1. The CDR3 is 15 amino acids. V lost 6 bases and J lost 1; bases outside the gene matches: 8. The CDR3 DNA reads as TGTGCCAGCAGAGCAGCCGCAGGGGGCCAAGAGACCCAGTACTTC. Protein sequence: CASRAAAGGQETQYF.

In its sample, this clonotype was seen a few times. A read error may account for a junction end that differs from germline. The genes are TRBV30 and TRBJ2-4, with a weak D call TRBD1 (5 bases). The CDR3 is made up of 15 amino acids. Germline CDR1 is GTSNPN and CDR2 is SVGIG (reference sequence). The CDR3 DNA is TGTGCCTCCCAGAAACCGACTTGGGGCAAAAACATTCAGCACTTC. Its translation: CASQKPTWGKNIQHF.

This clonotype occurred many times. The chain has TRBV5-1 and TRBJ2-2; 8 bases map to TRBD1. Germline loops: CDR1 SGHRS, CDR2 YFSETQ. The CDR3 contains 15 residues. V dropped 3 bases and J dropped 5; count of bases not matched to a gene: 6. The CDR3 here is CASSSMRDRTGELFF. CDR3 nucleotides: TGCGCCAGCAGCTCAATGAGGGACAGGACCGGGGAGCTGTTTTTT.

The chain recombines TRBV7-2 with TRBJ2-7; D may be TRBD1 or TRBD2 (5 bases each). In germline, CDR1 is SGHTA, CDR2 FQGNSA. There are 14 residues in the CDR3. V was cut by 5 bases and J by 0 bases, with 11 bases left in between. The CDR3 DNA reads as TGTGCCAGCAGCCTCTATGGGGGCTCCTACGAGCAGTACTTC. Translation gives CASSLYGGSYEQYF.

In this sample, this clonotype turned up many times. The rearrangement links TRBV6-1 to TRBJ1-6; D is possibly TRBD1 (6 bases). This CDR3 has 13 amino acids. CDR1 is MNHNS and CDR2 is SASEGT in the germline V gene. Trimming removed 6 bases at V and 9 bases at J, with 12 bases between. CDR3 DNA: TGTGCCAGCAGACAGGGTTACGGTTCACCCCTCCACTTT. Its translation: CASRQGYGSPLHF.

Many counts were recorded for this clonotype. The CDR3 region has the DNA TGTGCCAGCAGTTCGGGGACAGGGGCCTACGAGCAGTACTTC. Its protein is CASSSGTGAYEQYF. The genes are TRBV12-3 or TRBV12-4 and TRBJ2-7; TRBD1 matches at 10 bases. With V trimmed by 4 bases and J by 2 bases, 2 bases remained unmatched. This CDR3 spans 14 amino acids.

This clonotype showed up many times. This rearrangement joins TRBV18 to TRBJ2-7; no firm D call. V lost 5 bases to trimming and J lost 0 bases, with 8 bases between them. The V gene's germline CDR1 is KGHSH and CDR2 LQKENI. The CDR3 is 13 residues long. The CDR3 protein is CASSMGSSYEQYF. For the CDR3, the DNA is TGTGCCAGCTCAATGGGAAGCTCCTACGAGCAGTACTTC.

This clonotype was found a few times. The chain links TRBV27 to TRBJ1-1, with 7 bases fitting TRBD1. Losses at the gene ends were 4 bases for V and 1 base for J; bases not matched to a gene: 12. This CDR3 has 17 amino acids. The germline V gene has CDR1 MNHEY and CDR2 SMNVEV (reference sequence). The CDR3 loop is CASSWRSTGVWNTEAFF. The CDR3 coding sequence is TGTGCCAGCAGTTGGCGGAGTACAGGGGTGTGGAACACTGAAGCTTTCTTT.

The chain carries TRBV7-9 and TRBJ2-7; 8 bases agree with TRBD2. The CDR3 is made up of 15 amino acids. Trimming took 3 bases from V and 7 from J; bases not matched to a gene: 11. Germline loops: CDR1 SEHNR, CDR2 FQNEAQ (reference sequence). CDR3 in amino acids: CASSLGEAGVLEQYF. CDR3 bases: TGTGCCAGCAGCTTGGGGGAAGCGGGGGTACTGGAGCAGTACTTC.

On this clonotype itself: No conserved phenylalanine or tryptophan ends this CDR3, so it is likely a read error. The chain combines TRBV7-2 with TRBJ1-2; 7 bases line up with TRBD1. The trim removed 6 bases at V and 4 bases at J, leaving 11 bases unmatched. The CDR3 length is 15 residues. Germline CDR1 and CDR2: SGHTA and FQGNSA. The CDR3 loop is CASSQGGGRGYGYTV. As DNA, the CDR3 is TGTGCCAGCAGTCAGGGGGGAGGCAGGGGCTATGGCTACACCGTC.

This clonotype was seen repeatedly, ten times or more. The genes are TRBV10-3 and TRBJ2-7; D may match TRBD1 or TRBD2 (5 bases each). This CDR3 has 13 amino acids. CDR1 is ENHRY, CDR2 SYGVKD, per germline. Trimming cost V 0 bases and J 3 bases, with 6 bases left between them. The CDR3 protein is CAISESRGYEQYF. The CDR3 region has the DNA TGTGCCATCAGTGAGTCGAGGGGCTACGAGCAGTACTTC.

This clonotype came up many times. The chain links TRBV12-3 or TRBV12-4 to TRBJ1-3; D possibly corresponds to TRBD1 (5 bases). The V gene lost 3 bases and the J gene lost 0 bases, with 6 bases spanning the gap. The CDR3 has 14 amino acids. Written as DNA, the CDR3 is TGTGCCAGCAGTTTGACAGACTCTGGAAACACCATATATTTT. This codes for CASSLTDSGNTIYF.

The chain couples TRBV11-2 to TRBJ1-6, with D unclear. The germline V gene has CDR1 SGHAT and CDR2 FQNNGV. There are 18 residues in the CDR3. The V end was cut by 4 bases, the J end by 0 bases, with 16 bases between. Written as DNA, the CDR3 is TGTGCCAGCAGCTCACAGCCAACCCCGAGCTCCTATAATTCACCCCTCCACTTT. It is translated as CASSSQPTPSSYNSPLHF.

The table lists this clonotype with many counts. The chain employs TRBV6-2 or TRBV6-3 and TRBJ1-5, with 12 bases lining up with TRBD1. The CDR3 runs 18 residues. Per germline, CDR1 MNHEY and CDR2 SVGEGT. V lost 0 bases to trimming and J lost 6 bases; unmatched junction nucleotides: 9. The CDR3 spells CASSYSTGTGGDVQPQHF. For the CDR3, the DNA is TGTGCCAGCAGTTACTCGACTGGGACAGGGGGCGATGTTCAGCCCCAGCATTTT.

This clonotype has just one count. The genes are TRBV12-3 or TRBV12-4 and TRBJ1-1, with 9 bases identical to TRBD1. The CDR3 contains 14 residues. V lost 3 bases to trimming and J lost 4 bases; unmatched junction nucleotides: 3. The CDR3 loop is CASSFQTGGTEAFF. The CDR3 DNA is TGTGCCAGCAGTTTCCAGACAGGGGGCACTGAAGCTTTCTTT.

The chain links TRBV24-1 to TRBJ2-5; weak D call: TRBD2 (6 bases). V lost 1 base to trimming and J lost 4 bases, with 9 bases between them. This CDR3 spans 14 amino acids. The germline CDR1 and CDR2 sequences are KGHDR and SFDVKD. CDR3 DNA sequence: TGTGCCACCAGTGATTTTGAGGGAGGAGAGACCCAGTACTTC. This translates into CATSDFEGGETQYF.

This clonotype was found many times. This rearrangement joins TRBV20-1 to TRBJ2-7, with D hard to call. The length of the CDR3 is 12 residues. Per germline, CDR1 DFQATT and CDR2 SNEGSKA (reference sequence). Trimming pared 4 bases from V and 4 bases from J, leaving 11 bases between. The CDR3 sequence: CSATESIYEQYF. As DNA, the CDR3 is TGCAGTGCTACCGAATCCATATACGAGCAGTACTTC.

V is TRBV20-1 and J is TRBJ2-2, with 8 nucleotides matching TRBD1. The ends lost 3 bases at V and 3 bases at J; junction bases unmatched: 6. Germline V gives CDR1 DFQATT, CDR2 SNEGSKA (reference sequence). The CDR3 loop spans 15 amino acids. DNA of the CDR3: TGCAGTGCTAGTGAACTGACAGGGGACACCGGGGAGCTGTTTTTT. It specifies CSASELTGDTGELFF.

The chain links TRBV4-1 to TRBJ2-5; D not resolved. Trimming cost V 2 bases and J 0 bases, with 10 bases left between them. The CDR3 contains 15 residues. Germline V lookup: CDR1 MGHRA, CDR2 YSYEKL. The CDR3 reads CASSQTGQDQETQYF. The CDR3 DNA reads TGCGCCAGCAGCCAAACCGGGCAGGACCAAGAGACCCAGTACTTC.